The 4 T cell receptor beta chains below come from one sample, sequenced in a study of cytomegalovirus exposure and HLA in healthy donors. PCR used 60 Vbeta primers and 13 Jbeta primers. Repertoires were generated with immunoSEQ multiplex PCR, while TCRdb's copy carries only in-frame clones and drops some. The sample carries roughly 120,000 clones, around 70% recorded once. Sequencing used PBMCs. These TCRs come from a woman aged 45 to 65 in good health and CMV-seropositive.

The chain recombines TRBV9 with TRBJ2-7; 9 bases agree with TRBD1. The CDR3 length is 15 residues. V was clipped by 0 bases and J by 6 bases; unmatched bases: 7. Germline loops: CDR1 SGDLS, CDR2 YYNGEE. The CDR3 protein is CASSVAPGTGFEQYF. The DNA for the CDR3 is TGTGCCAGCAGCGTAGCTCCCGGGACAGGGTTCGAGCAGTACTTC. Full variable domain (outside the CDR3, taken from reference TRBV9 and TRBJ2-7): DSGVTQTPKHLITATGQRVTLRCSPRSGDLSVYWYQQSLDQGLQFLIQYYNGEERAKGNILERFSAQQFPDLHSELNLSSLELGDSALYFCASSVAPGTGFEQYFGPGTRLTVT.

The CDR3 here is CASSLIGGGGSPLHF. For the CDR3, the DNA is TGTGCCAGCAGCTTGATCGGTGGAGGTGGCTCACCCCTCCACTTT. V and J are TRBV5-4 and TRBJ1-6; D uncertain. The CDR3 length is 15 residues. V gave up 1 base and J gave up 10 bases, with 15 bases separating them. CDR1 and CDR2 from the germline V gene are SGHNT and YYREEE (reference sequence).

The CDR3 DNA follows: TGTGCCAGCAGCTTGTACAGGGTCGCTGGCTACACCTTC. Translating gives CASSLYRVAGYTF. The chain is built from TRBV5-6 and TRBJ1-2, with D possibly being TRBD1 (6 bases). Trimming left V 1 base short and J 7 bases short, with 11 bases between. The CDR3 spans 13 residues. Germline values: CDR1 SGHDT, CDR2 YYEEEE. The whole variable domain, filled in from reference TRBV5-6 and TRBJ1-2, reads DAGVTQSPTHLIKTRGQQVTLRCSPKSGHDTVSWYQQALGQGPQFIFQYYEEEERQRGNFPDRFSGHQFPNYSSELNVNALLLGDSALYLCASSLYRVAGYTFGSGTRLTVV.

There are a few counts of this clone. J is TRBJ2-7 and V is TRBV4-1; TRBD1 matches 7 bases. The V and J ends lost 0 bases and 0 bases, in that order; junction bases with no gene match: 5. The CDR3 has 16 amino acids. In germline, CDR1 is MGHRA, CDR2 YSYEKL. This CDR3 is CASSQETGTASYEQYF. The CDR3 region has the DNA TGCGCCAGCAGCCAAGAAACCGGGACAGCCTCCTACGAGCAGTACTTC.